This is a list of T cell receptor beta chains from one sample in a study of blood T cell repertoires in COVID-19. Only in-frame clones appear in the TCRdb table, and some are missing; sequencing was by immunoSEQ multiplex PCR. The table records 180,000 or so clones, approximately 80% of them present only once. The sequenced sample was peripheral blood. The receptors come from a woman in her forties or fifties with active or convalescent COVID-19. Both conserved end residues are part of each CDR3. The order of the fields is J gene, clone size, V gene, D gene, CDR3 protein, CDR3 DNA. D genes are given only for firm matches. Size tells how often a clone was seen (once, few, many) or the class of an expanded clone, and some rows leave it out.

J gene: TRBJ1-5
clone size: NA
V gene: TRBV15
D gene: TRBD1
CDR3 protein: CATSRAGTGVNQPQHF
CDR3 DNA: TGTGCCACCAGCAGGGCCGGGACAGGGGTGAATCAGCCCCAGCATTTT

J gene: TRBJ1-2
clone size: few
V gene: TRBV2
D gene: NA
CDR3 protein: CASRAIYGYTF
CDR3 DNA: TGTGCCAGCAGGGCCATATATGGCTACACCTTC

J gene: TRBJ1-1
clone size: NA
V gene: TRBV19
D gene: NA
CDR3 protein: CASSIVRGFGSTEAFF
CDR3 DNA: TGTGCCAGTAGTATAGTGCGGGGCTTCGGTAGCACTGAAGCTTTCTTT

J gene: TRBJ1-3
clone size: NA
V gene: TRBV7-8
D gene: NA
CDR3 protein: CASSLGFQGGSTIYF
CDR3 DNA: TGTGCCAGCAGCTTAGGTTTCCAGGGTGGAAGCACCATATATTTT

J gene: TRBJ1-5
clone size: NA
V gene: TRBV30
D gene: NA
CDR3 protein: CAWSVLFSNQPQHF
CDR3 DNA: TGTGCCTGGAGTGTACTTTTTAGCAATCAGCCCCAGCATTTT

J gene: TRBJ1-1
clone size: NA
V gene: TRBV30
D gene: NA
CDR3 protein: CAWIGQMNTEAFF
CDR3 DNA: TGTGCCTGGATTGGGCAGATGAACACTGAAGCTTTCTTT

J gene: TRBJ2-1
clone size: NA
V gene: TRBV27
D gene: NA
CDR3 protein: CASSLWRAGLGEQFF
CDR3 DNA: TGTGCCAGCAGTTTATGGCGAGCGGGTCTGGGTGAGCAGTTCTTC

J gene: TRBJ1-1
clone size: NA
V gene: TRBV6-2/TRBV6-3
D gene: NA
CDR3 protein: CASSYRPAGGGTEAFF
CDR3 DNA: TGTGCCAGCAGTTATCGGCCAGCTGGGGGAGGGACTGAAGCTTTCTTT

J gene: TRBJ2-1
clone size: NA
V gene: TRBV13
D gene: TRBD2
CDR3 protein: CASSLLAGGSNEQFF
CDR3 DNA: TGTGCCAGCAGCCTCCTAGCGGGGGGGAGCAATGAGCAGTTCTTC

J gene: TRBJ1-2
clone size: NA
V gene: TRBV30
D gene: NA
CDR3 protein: CAWSDRDDYGYTF
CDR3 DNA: TGTGCCTGGAGTGACAGGGACGACTATGGCTACACCTTC

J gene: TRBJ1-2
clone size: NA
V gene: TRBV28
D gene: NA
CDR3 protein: CASSLGTGFYGYTF
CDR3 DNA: TGTGCCAGCAGTTTAGGAACAGGATTCTATGGCTACACCTTC

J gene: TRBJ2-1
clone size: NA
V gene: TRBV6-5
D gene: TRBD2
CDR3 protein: CASREGGSGYNEQFF
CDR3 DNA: TGTGCCAGCAGAGAGGGCGGGAGTGGCTACAATGAGCAGTTCTTC

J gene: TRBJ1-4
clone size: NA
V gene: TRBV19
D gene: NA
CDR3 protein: CASGLSTNEKLFF
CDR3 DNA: TGTGCCAGTGGCCTTTCAACTAATGAAAAACTGTTTTTT

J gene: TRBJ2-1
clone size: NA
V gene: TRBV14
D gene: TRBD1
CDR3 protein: CASSRWTGGEQVQFF
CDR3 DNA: TGTGCCAGCAGCCGATGGACAGGGGGGGAACAGGTGCAGTTCTTC

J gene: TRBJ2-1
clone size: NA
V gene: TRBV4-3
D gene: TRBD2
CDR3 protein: CASSQILAGDRGYEQFF
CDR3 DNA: TGCGCCAGCAGCCAGATATTAGCGGGAGATAGGGGATATGAGCAGTTCTTC

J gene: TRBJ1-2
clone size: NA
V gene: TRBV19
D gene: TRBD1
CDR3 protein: CASSPDRAYGYTF
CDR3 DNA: TGTGCCAGTAGTCCGGACAGGGCCTATGGCTACACCTTC

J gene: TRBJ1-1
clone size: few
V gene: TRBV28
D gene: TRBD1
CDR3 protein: CASRHAGQGGSNTEAFF
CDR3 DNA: TGTGCCAGCAGGCACGCGGGACAGGGCGGTTCGAACACTGAAGCTTTCTTT